The 14 T cell receptor beta chains below were found in one sample sequenced in a study of blood T cell repertoires in COVID-19. Some clones are missing from TCRdb's copy, which holds only in-frame ones; the method was immunoSEQ multiplex PCR. Here the sample spans approximately 90,000 clones, about 74% being singletons. The source material was peripheral blood. These TCRs come from a human donor in a cohort sampled during active COVID-19.

DNA of the CDR3: TGTGCCAGCAGCTTCGGGACAGCTGGAAACACCATATATTTT. Protein: CASSFGTAGNTIYF. The rearrangement uses TRBV9 and TRBJ1-3; TRBD1 agrees at 7 bases. Per the germline V gene, CDR1 is SGDLS and CDR2 is YYNGEE. This CDR3 is built from 14 residues. V was pared by 4 bases and J by 2 bases, with 3 bases of the junction left unmatched.

Comments on this clone: Here the CDR3 omits its conserved ending phenylalanine or tryptophan, so a read error is the likely source. It is unclear where the CDR3 begins or ends on the DNA, so no DNA is shown, and the CDR3 is as TCRdb lists it. V is TRBV19 and J is TRBJ2-7; the table's D gene call, TRBD1, was not cross checked with the DNA. Germline CDR1 LNHDA, CDR2 SQIVND (reference sequence). Termini included, the CDR3 measures 9 amino acids. The chain's CDR3 is CASSLLGAS.

V usage is TRBV27 and J usage is TRBJ2-3; 10 bases fit TRBD2. Unmatched junction bases numbered 6, after V lost 2 bases and J lost 4 bases. Germline CDR1 reads MNHEY; CDR2 reads SMNVEV (reference sequence). The CDR3 sequence is 16 residues long. DNA for the CDR3: TGTGCCAGCAGTTTACTGCTAGCGGGAGCTCCAGATACGCAGTATTTT. This sequence encodes CASSLLLAGAPDTQYF.

The chain carries TRBV28 and TRBJ2-7; perhaps TRBD2 as D (6 bases). This CDR3 is 16 amino acids long. The V end lost 8 bases, the J end lost 1 base, and 21 bases lay between the germline ends. Germline values: CDR1 MDHEN, CDR2 SYDVKM. This CDR3 is CASAWRGEIISYEQYF. The CDR3 DNA is TGTGCCAGCGCGTGGCGGGGCGAGATTATATCCTACGAGCAGTACTTC.

The chain employs TRBV29-1 and TRBJ2-5; D is perhaps TRBD1 or TRBD2 (6 bases each). The V gene's germline CDR1 is SQVTM and CDR2 ANQGSEA. This CDR3 has 13 amino acids. The V and J ends lost 8 bases and 4 bases respectively, with 17 bases between them. The CDR3: CSSGTRGGETQYF. CDR3 nucleotides: TGCAGCTCGGGGACAAGGGGAGGAGAGACCCAGTACTTC.

The CDR3 DNA is TGTGCCAGCGCCAAGTCCGGGACACTCTCCTACGAGCAGTACTTC. Its translation is CASAKSGTLSYEQYF. J is TRBJ2-7 and V is TRBV11-2, with D possibly matching TRBD1 (6 bases). The CDR3 has 15 amino acids. The germline gives CDR1 SGHAT, CDR2 FQNNGV. The germline V and J ends were trimmed by 8 bases and 0 bases, with 17 bases remaining between them.

The gene calls are TRBV23-1 and TRBJ2-7, with a tentative D call TRBD2 (5 bases). TRBV23-1 qualifies as an ORF whose function is uncertain. This CDR3 contains 15 residues. V dropped 2 bases and J dropped 9 bases, with 20 bases sitting between them. The CDR3 sequence is CASSQPGICPLWQYF. Here the CDR3 DNA reads TGCGCCAGCAGTCAACCCGGGATATGCCCTCTCTGGCAGTACTTC.

The J gene is TRBJ2-5, the V gene TRBV2; maybe TRBD1 (6 bases). Germline-derived CDR1 and CDR2 are SNHLY and FYNNEI. Trimming cost V 6 bases and J 2 bases, with 16 bases left between them. The CDR3 loop spans 15 amino acids. The CDR3, as DNA: TGTGCCAGCAGCAAGGACAGTCAGTTTCAAGAGACCCAGTACTTC. This encodes CASSKDSQFQETQYF.

The chain uses TRBV15 and TRBJ1-1; unclear D gene. Germline loops: CDR1 LNHNV, CDR2 YYDKDF (reference sequence). Trimming took 2 bases from V and 0 from J, leaving 10 bases between them. The CDR3 is made up of 15 amino acids. For the CDR3, the DNA is TGTGCCACCAGCAGACAAGTCGGGATGAACACTGAAGCTTTCTTT. Translated, it gives CATSRQVGMNTEAFF.

This clone was counted a single time. The chain uses TRBV6-5 and TRBJ1-2; D not certain. V lost 2 bases and J lost 4, with 5 bases in between. This CDR3 contains 12 residues. In germline, CDR1 is MNHEY, CDR2 SVGAGI. CDR3 nucleotides: TGTGCCAGCAGTTACGGTAGCTATGGCTACACCTTC. Protein: CASSYGSYGYTF.

The chain links TRBV6-1 to TRBJ2-7, with 7 positions matching TRBD2. Germline assignment: CDR1 MNHNS and CDR2 SASEGT. V was clipped by 2 bases and J by 5 bases; unmatched bases: 12. The CDR3 consists of 16 residues. CDR3 amino acids: CASSETLAAAVDEQYF. The CDR3 nucleotides read TGTGCCAGCAGTGAAACCCTAGCGGCGGCAGTTGACGAGCAGTACTTC.

This chain uses TRBV21-1 with TRBJ2-7; TRBD2, the D gene given by the table, was not confirmed from the DNA. TRBV21-1 is assigned pseudogene status. The CDR3 is 15 residues long. The CDR3 nucleotides are TGTGCCAGCAGCAAAGGGTTGCCGGTGACCTACGAGCAGTACTTC. This sequence encodes CASSKGLPVTYEQYF.

The chain joins TRBV3-1 (or the pseudogene TRBV3-2) to TRBJ2-5; no reliable D call. The CDR3 length is 12 residues. Looked up from germline, CDR1 is LGHDT and CDR2 is YNNKEL (reference sequence). V was shortened by 2 bases and J by 4 bases, with 5 bases between the two germline ends. The DNA for the CDR3 is TGTGCCAGCAGCCAAACTACAGAGACCCAGTACTTC. Protein sequence: CASSQTTETQYF.

The chain is built from TRBV24-1 and TRBJ2-6; D perhaps matches TRBD1 (5 bases). The V end lost 4 bases, the J end lost 0 bases, and 12 bases lay between the germline ends. Germline V gene sequence: CDR1 KGHDR, CDR2 SFDVKD. CDR3 size: 17 residues. CDR3 in amino acids: CATSEPSRDSGANVLTF. The CDR3 nucleotides read TGTGCCACCAGTGAGCCCTCCAGGGACTCTGGGGCCAACGTCCTGACTTTC.